This record looks at one T cell receptor beta chain sequence and its context. This clonotype appeared once. Its specific antigen is unknown. There are no base qualities to consult, and no much larger clone falls within one base. This specimen comes from a study of post-analysis software for immune sequencing data (dated by TCRdb to between 2014 and 2017). About the investigation overall: Relapsing-remitting, secondary progressive and progressive-relapsing multiple sclerosis were recorded as disease courses, and subtype annotation was lacking for some patients. The multiple sclerosis patient repertoires were compared with 11 previously published healthy control repertoires from donors aged roughly 6 to 25 years. A subset of samples was prepared in parallel using single-end sample barcoding, then pooled and co-amplified after Illumina adapter ligation.

To demonstrate the VDJtools post-analysis software, TCR beta repertoires were profiled from the peripheral blood of about 13 young patients with multiple sclerosis. The patients with multiple sclerosis were children and adolescents between 6 and 15 years of age. The study at large found these results: The multiple sclerosis patient group was slightly younger than the control group. Compared with controls, multiple sclerosis patients had significantly lower normalized Chao1 diversity, a finding suggesting substantial peripheral T-cell clonal expansion. Strong co-clustering of samples prepared in the same batch was shown by direct clustering with F measure, prompting a batch-effect correction. Roughly 5 TRBV segments, including TRBV5-6, TRBV5-1 and TRBV20-1, were significantly more frequent in patients than controls.

From the germline V gene, CDR1 is SGHTA and CDR2 is FQGNSA. V loses 1 base of germline sequence and J loses 0 bases, and the interval between the two ends is 6 bases. The cysteine opens and the phenylalanine closes a CDR3 of 15 amino acids. Kept here is only the CDR3 DNA, which spans 45 bases and is read in frame from base 1. Libraries were built with PCR. Sequencing used an Illumina HiSeq 2500. Unique molecular identifiers were incorporated into TCR beta cDNA libraries to reduce PCR and sequencing biases. Every 1 to 10 million input T cells yielded 500,000 or so cDNA molecules, meaning each molecule approximated one T cell. The same protocol used for the earlier healthy control dataset was applied to prepare and sequence the patient libraries. Within a given batch, samples were prepared together, multiplexed and sequenced on the same HiSeq lane. The original methods were these. MIGEC handled the raw barcoded reads, throwing out single-read molecular identifier groups before consensus assembly and CDR3 extraction. VDJtools was used for post-analysis of the clonotype tables, with diversity normalized by down-sampling every dataset to the smallest sample size. Repertoire overlap clustering matched CDR3 amino acid but not nucleotide sequences to correct batch-related cross-sample contamination. TCRdb passed the public sequencing reads through fastp at Q25 and MiXCR, retaining productive beta sequences. Each CDR3 protein gets just one entry, which takes the most common genes and DNA from the rows behind it. For this entry, the V and J calls and clone size follow TCRdb and not the study's own pipeline. Recorded for this sample are around 700,000 distinct CDR3 sequences; roughly three fifths of them occurred a single time. The ten largest make up around 11% of the sample.

The source material was blood. Recombination joined TRBV7-2 with TRBJ1-4; the D gene lacks a confident call. This sequence originates from a girl aged 2-10 years with multiple sclerosis. The DNA reads TGTGCCAGCAGCTTAGTGTCAGCAACTAATGAAAAACTGTTTTTT. Protein translation: CASSLVSATNEKLFF. This CDR3, with the reference TRBV7-2 and TRBJ1-4 proteins standing in past its ends, gives the full variable domain GAGVSQSPSNKVTEKGKDVELRCDPISGHTALYWYRQSLGQGLEFLIYFQGNSAPDKSGLPSDRFSAERTGGSVSTLTIQRTQQEDSAVYLCASSLVSATNEKLFFGSGTQLSVL.